A single sample gave rise to the 26 T cell receptor beta chains below, sequenced in a study of T cell responses to AZD1222 COVID-19 vaccine. Measured with immunoSEQ multiplex PCR; TCRdb has only the in-frame clones, and not every one. The sample includes some 130,000 clones, 80% to 90% seen only once; the top ten take about 8%. Sequencing was performed on peripheral blood, taken on day 0 of AZD1222 vaccination. Source of these receptors: an adult in good health.

This chain connects TRBV5-1 to TRBJ1-6, with 10 bases matching TRBD1. The CDR3 is made up of 17 amino acids. V lost 0 bases, J lost 6 bases, and 6 bases stayed unmatched. CDR1 is SGHRS, CDR2 YFSETQ, per germline. CDR3 DNA sequence: TGCGCCAGCAGCTTGGCCCGAGGGGACAGGGGTAATTCACCCCTCCACTTT. It codes for CASSLARGDRGNSPLHF.

This clone was counted only a few times. The V gene is TRBV10-3, the J gene TRBJ2-7, with unresolved D. The CDR3 length is 14 residues. V was trimmed by 3 bases and J by 2 bases, leaving 11 bases between them. Germline V gives CDR1 ENHRY, CDR2 SYGVKD. CDR3 protein: CAISDSRYPYEQYF. As DNA, the CDR3 is TGTGCCATCAGTGATTCTAGATACCCCTACGAGCAGTACTTC.

V usage is TRBV20-1 and J usage is TRBJ1-1, with D perhaps TRBD1 (6 bases). Germline lookup yields CDR1 DFQATT and CDR2 SNEGSKA (reference sequence). This CDR3 comprises 11 residues. Trimming pared 3 bases from V and 7 bases from J, leaving 9 bases between. DNA for the CDR3: TGCAGTGCTAGGGGAGGGGGTGAAGCTTTCTTT. This translates into CSARGGGEAFF.

The chain couples TRBV7-9 to TRBJ1-4; D remains ambiguous. Germline V gene lookup returns CDR1 SEHNR and CDR2 FQNEAQ (reference sequence). The V end was cut by 5 bases, the J end by 0 bases, with 13 bases between. CDR3 length equals 16 residues. CDR3 region: CASSAGGFATNEKLFF. The CDR3 DNA reads TGTGCCAGCAGCGCCGGAGGGTTTGCAACTAATGAAAAACTGTTTTTT.

The chain recombines TRBV9 with TRBJ2-3; perhaps D is TRBD1 or TRBD2 (5 bases each). The CDR3 consists of 15 residues. Germline assignment: CDR1 SGDLS and CDR2 YYNGEE. V lost 0 bases, J lost 4 bases, and 12 bases lay in between. This chain's CDR3 is CASSVVGAGADTQYF. The CDR3 region has the DNA TGTGCCAGCAGCGTAGTCGGGGCGGGTGCAGATACGCAGTATTTT.

This rearrangement joins TRBV9 to TRBJ1-3; 7 nucleotides align to TRBD1. The V gene end was trimmed by 4 bases and the J gene end by 6 bases; junction bases not matched to a gene: 7. The CDR3 sequence is 14 residues long. Germline loops: CDR1 SGDLS, CDR2 YYNGEE. The CDR3 protein is CASSPRQGVNTIYF. CDR3 nucleotides: TGTGCCAGCAGCCCCAGACAGGGCGTAAACACCATATATTTT.

The J gene is TRBJ1-3, the V gene TRBV3-1 (or the pseudogene TRBV3-2); D unresolved. Between the trimmed V and J ends, which lost 0 bases and 4 bases, there was a span of 7 bases. The germline CDR1 and CDR2 sequences are LGHDT and YNNKEL (reference sequence). The CDR3 extends over 14 amino acids. CDR3 DNA sequence: TGTGCCAGCAGCCAAGAGGCCAGGGGAAACACCATATATTTT. Translated: CASSQEARGNTIYF.

This chain links TRBV6-5 with TRBJ2-7, with 8 bases aligning to TRBD2. The CDR3 runs 14 residues. Germline-derived CDR1 and CDR2 are MNHEY and SVGAGI. The ends lost 8 bases at V and 1 base at J; junction bases unmatched: 7. The CDR3 reads CASRRLALSYEQYF. In DNA form, the CDR3 reads TGTGCCAGCCGTAGACTAGCGCTATCCTACGAGCAGTACTTC.

The chain links TRBV6-5 to TRBJ1-2, with TRBD1 as a possible D gene (6 bases). This CDR3 contains 14 residues. CDR1 is MNHEY, CDR2 SVGAGI, per germline. V lost 6 bases and J 2 bases, leaving 13 bases between the germline ends. The CDR3 nucleotides read TGTGCCAGCAGCCGCGACAGGACAAACTATGGCTACACCTTC. Protein: CASSRDRTNYGYTF.

The chain combines TRBV6-6 with TRBJ1-6, with a weak D call TRBD1 (6 bases). The CDR3 is 13 amino acids. V lost 7 bases and J lost 7, with 11 bases in between. The germline CDR1 and CDR2 sequences are MNHNY and SVGAGI (reference sequence). The CDR3 DNA is TGTGCCAGCAACCGGGACACAAATTCACCCCTCCACTTT. Its translation: CASNRDTNSPLHF.

This chain connects TRBV20-1 to TRBJ2-7, with TRBD1 matching over 8 bases. CDR3 length: 14 residues. J lost 0 bases, V lost 3 bases, and 4 bases had no gene match. CDR1 and CDR2 from the germline V gene are DFQATT and SNEGSKA (reference sequence). The CDR3 region is CSASRTGPSYEQYF. The CDR3 DNA follows: TGCAGTGCTAGTAGGACAGGGCCCTCCTACGAGCAGTACTTC.

This chain connects TRBV19 to TRBJ1-5; TRBD1 agrees at 11 bases. This CDR3 spans 15 amino acids. V lost 7 bases and J lost 7; bases outside the gene matches: 9. Germline V CDR1 and CDR2: LNHDA, SQIVND (reference sequence). The CDR3 sequence is CASTPGQGVGQPQHF. In DNA, the CDR3 is TGTGCCAGTACCCCGGGACAGGGGGTCGGACAGCCCCAGCATTTT.

The CDR3 region has the DNA TGTGCAAGTCGCCATCTAGCGGGGAAAGCCAAAAACATTCAGTACTTC. Its protein is CASRHLAGKAKNIQYF. The gene calls are TRBV12-2 and TRBJ2-4; TRBD2 is the table's D call and was not checked against the DNA. TRBV12-2 is given as a pseudogene. CDR3 size: 16 residues.

The V gene is TRBV5-5, the J gene TRBJ1-4; D is unclear. This CDR3 is 12 amino acids long. V shed 4 bases and J shed 12 bases, with 13 bases lying between them. Looked up from germline, CDR1 is SGHKS and CDR2 is YYEKEE (reference sequence). The CDR3 DNA is TGTGCCAGCAGCGCGGACGGTCCACAACTGTTTTTT. This sequence encodes CASSADGPQLFF.

Comment on this clone: One junction end does not reproduce the germline sequence, and a read error may be involved. This chain joins TRBV15 and TRBJ1-6; perhaps TRBD1 as D (5 bases). CDR3 length equals 15 residues. Germline assignment: CDR1 LNHNV and CDR2 YYDKDF (reference sequence). The CDR3 coding sequence is TGTGCCACCAGCAGAGAATGGGGGAATAACTCACCCCTCCACTTT. It codes for CATSREWGNNSPLHF.

The chain combines TRBV28 with TRBJ2-7; D may be TRBD2 (6 bases). The ends were cut back, 6 bases at V and 4 bases at J, with 10 bases in the middle. The CDR3 is 12 amino acids. Germline CDR1 MDHEN, CDR2 SYDVKM. The CDR3 DNA sequence: TGTGCCAGCAGCTGGGGGGTGTACGAGCAGTACTTC. This translates into CASSWGVYEQYF.

V gene TRBV5-1 combines with J gene TRBJ1-1; 9 bases fit TRBD1. Germline CDR1 is SGHRS and CDR2 is YFSETQ. The V and J ends lost 0 bases and 4 bases, in that order; junction bases with no gene match: 4. The CDR3 runs to 15 residues. CDR3 DNA: TGCGCCAGCAGCTTGGGGGGACAGGGCGCCACTGAAGCTTTCTTT. Its protein is CASSLGGQGATEAFF.

This clone came up a few times. The rearrangement uses TRBV20-1 and TRBJ2-1; D unclear. Germline V gene sequence: CDR1 DFQATT, CDR2 SNEGSKA (reference sequence). Trimming left V 3 bases short and J 3 bases short, with 9 bases between. CDR3 length: 13 residues. The CDR3 nucleotides are TGCAGTGCTAGTGGCAGCGACTACAATGAGCAGTTCTTC. Protein: CSASGSDYNEQFF.

This clone was counted a single time. This rearrangement joins TRBV28 to TRBJ2-2; 8 bases are a match to TRBD1. Germline CDR1 is MDHEN and CDR2 is SYDVKM. There are 15 residues in the CDR3. The junction had 9 bases not matched to a gene; V was cut back by 4 bases and J by 8 bases. CDR3 nucleotides: TGTGCCAGCAGTTCACCTCAGGGGGCGGAAGGGGAGCTGTTTTTT. Its translation: CASSSPQGAEGELFF.

This chain connects TRBV5-1 to TRBJ2-2; TRBD2 matches 14 bases. From germline, CDR1 is SGHRS and CDR2 YFSETQ. The CDR3 contains 16 residues. J gave up 6 bases and V 3 bases, and 4 bases lay outside the gene matches. CDR3 coding DNA: TGCGCCAGCAGCTGGGGACTAGCGGGAGAGGCCGGGGAGCTGTTTTTT. Translation gives CASSWGLAGEAGELFF.

This rearrangement joins TRBV25-1 to TRBJ1-2, with D unresolved. The CDR3 consists of 11 residues. V was clipped by 6 bases and J by 8 bases, with 10 bases between them. The germline gives CDR1 MGHDK, CDR2 SYGVNS. For the CDR3, the DNA is TGTGCCAGCAGCGCCGGGCGAGGCTACACCTTC. It yields the protein CASSAGRGYTF.

The chain joins TRBV19 to TRBJ1-1; D is undetermined. CDR1 is LNHDA, CDR2 SQIVND, per germline (reference sequence). Trimming took 7 bases from V and 0 from J, leaving 9 bases between them. The CDR3 has 13 residues. The CDR3 loop is CASIGPMNTEAFF. Here the CDR3 DNA reads TGTGCCAGTATTGGCCCTATGAACACTGAAGCTTTCTTT.

CDR3 sequence: CASSIFSGVTTDTQYF. CDR3 nucleotides: TGTGCCAGCAGCATCTTTAGCGGGGTTACCACAGATACGCAGTATTTT. The chain uses TRBV7-2 and TRBJ2-3; TRBD2 matches at 8 bases. Trimming at V came to 5 bases and at J to 2 bases, leaving 9 bases not matched to a gene. The CDR3 is 16 amino acids. Germline CDR1 reads SGHTA; CDR2 reads FQGNSA. Full variable domain (remainder filled in from reference TRBV7-2 and TRBJ2-3): GAGVSQSPSNKVTEKGKDVELRCDPISGHTALYWYRQSLGQGLEFLIYFQGNSAPDKSGLPSDRFSAERTGGSVSTLTIQRTQQEDSAVYLCASSIFSGVTTDTQYFGPGTRLTVL.

This clone appeared a single time. The V gene is TRBV18, the J gene TRBJ1-1; no definite D call. V lost 2 bases, J lost 0 bases, and 10 bases lay in between. CDR1 is KGHSH and CDR2 is LQKENI in the germline V gene. The length of the CDR3 is 15 residues. The CDR3 is CASSPEYELNTEAFF. The DNA for the CDR3 is TGTGCCAGCTCACCAGAATACGAGCTGAACACTGAAGCTTTCTTT.

This rearrangement joins TRBV27 to TRBJ1-4; 8 nucleotides match TRBD1. CDR1 MNHEY and CDR2 SMNVEV come from the germline V gene (reference sequence). CDR3 length equals 14 residues. J lost 6 bases, V lost 5 bases, and 5 bases had no gene match. CDR3 sequence (DNA): TGTGCCAGCAGTCCGGAGACAGGGGATGAAAAACTGTTTTTT. It specifies CASSPETGDEKLFF.

The rearrangement links TRBV7-9 to TRBJ1-6; perhaps TRBD1 as D (6 bases). V lost 6 bases to trimming and J lost 8 bases, with 17 bases between them. Germline values: CDR1 SEHNR, CDR2 FQNEAQ (reference sequence). The length of the CDR3 is 15 residues. CDR3 region: CASSPFTGLDSPLHF. CDR3 DNA sequence: TGTGCCAGCAGTCCATTTACAGGGCTCGATTCACCCCTCCACTTT.